This TCR beta chain was sequenced during a study of shared clonotypes between healthy human individuals. Naive CD8 cells lacked CD45RO and underwent positive selection for CCR7, leaving out terminally differentiated effector memory CD45RA+ cells. Assay used: immunoSEQ multiplex PCR; TCRdb lists only in-frame clones, some missing. The sample comprises about 2.2 million clones, around 95% of which are singletons, and 1.5% to 2% rests with the top ten. Specimen: naive CD8+ T cells from PBMCs. The clonotype comes from a man in his late teens or twenties in good health. Some clones in this sample may be carry-over from other donors' samples.

The DNA for the CDR3 is TGCAGCGTTCGGGTGGACTACGAGCAGTACTTC. Translated: CSVRVDYEQYF. The V call is TRBV29-1, the J call TRBJ2-7, with no clear D. The CDR3 consists of 11 residues. Germline loops: CDR1 SQVTM, CDR2 ANQGSEA. V lost 5 bases and J lost 3, with 8 bases in between.